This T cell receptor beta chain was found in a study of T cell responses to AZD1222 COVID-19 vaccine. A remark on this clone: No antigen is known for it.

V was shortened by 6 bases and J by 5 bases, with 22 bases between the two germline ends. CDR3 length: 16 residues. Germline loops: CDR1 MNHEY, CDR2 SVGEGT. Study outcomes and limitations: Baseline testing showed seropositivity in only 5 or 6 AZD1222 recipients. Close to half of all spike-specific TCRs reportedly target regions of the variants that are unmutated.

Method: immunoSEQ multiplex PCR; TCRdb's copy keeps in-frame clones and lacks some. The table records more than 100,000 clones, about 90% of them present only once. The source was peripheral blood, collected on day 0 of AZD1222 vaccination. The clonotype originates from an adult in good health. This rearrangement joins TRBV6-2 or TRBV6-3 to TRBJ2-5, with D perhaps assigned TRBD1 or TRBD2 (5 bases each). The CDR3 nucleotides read TGTGCCAGCAGCGGGACGGGACCCCACCCCACGGAGACCCAGTACTTC. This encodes CASSGTGPHPTETQYF.